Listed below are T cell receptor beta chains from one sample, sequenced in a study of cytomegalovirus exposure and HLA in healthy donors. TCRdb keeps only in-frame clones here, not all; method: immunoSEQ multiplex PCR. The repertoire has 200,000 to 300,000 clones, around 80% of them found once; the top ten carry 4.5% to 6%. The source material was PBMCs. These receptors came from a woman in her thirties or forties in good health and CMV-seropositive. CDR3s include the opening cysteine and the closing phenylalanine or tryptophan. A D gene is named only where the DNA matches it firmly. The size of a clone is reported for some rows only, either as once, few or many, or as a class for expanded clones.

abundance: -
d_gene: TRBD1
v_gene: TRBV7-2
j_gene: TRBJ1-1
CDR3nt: TGTGCCAGCAGCTTAGCATGGGGACAGATTAACACTGAAGCTTTCTTT
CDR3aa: CASSLAWGQINTEAFF

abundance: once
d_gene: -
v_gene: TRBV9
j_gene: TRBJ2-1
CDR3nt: TGTGCCAGCAGCGTAGTGGGGGGTGGGAATGAGCAGTTCTTC
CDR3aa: CASSVVGGGNEQFF

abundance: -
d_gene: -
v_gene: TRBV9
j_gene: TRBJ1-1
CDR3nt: TGTGCCAGCTCACCCGGGGGGCCCACTGAAGCTTTCTTT
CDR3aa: CASSPGGPTEAFF

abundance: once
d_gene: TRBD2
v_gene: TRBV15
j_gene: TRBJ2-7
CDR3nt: TGTGCCACCAGCAGAGATTTAGAGGCAACTAGCGGGAGGGCAGACTTC
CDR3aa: CATSRDLEATSGRADF

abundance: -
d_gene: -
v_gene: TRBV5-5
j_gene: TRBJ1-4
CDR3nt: TGTGCCAGCAGCAAACCAGACAGTGCACTTAATGAAAAACTGTTTTTT
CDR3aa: CASSKPDSALNEKLFF

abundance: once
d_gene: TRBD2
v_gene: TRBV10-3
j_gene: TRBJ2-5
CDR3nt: TGTGCCACGGGACTAGGTCAACAAGAGACCCAGTACTTC
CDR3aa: CATGLGQQETQYF

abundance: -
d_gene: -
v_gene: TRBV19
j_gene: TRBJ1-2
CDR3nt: TGTGCCAGTAGTATAGTGGCGGGGGTCCCCTTCCTTGGCTACACCTTC
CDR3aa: CASSIVAGVPFLGYTF

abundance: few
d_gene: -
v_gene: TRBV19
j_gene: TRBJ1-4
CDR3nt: TGTGCCAGTACGGCCGGGACTCAAAAACTGTTTTTT
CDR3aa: CASTAGTQKLFF

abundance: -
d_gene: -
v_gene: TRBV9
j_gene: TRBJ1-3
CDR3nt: TGTGCCAGCAGCGTAGGACCGTACTCGGGAGGAAACACCATATATTTT
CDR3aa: CASSVGPYSGGNTIYF

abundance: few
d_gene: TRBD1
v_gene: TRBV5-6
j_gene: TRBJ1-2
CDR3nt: TGTGCCAGCAGCCGGGACAGGGGTCTTGTGGAGTATGGCTACACCTTC
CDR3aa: CASSRDRGLVEYGYTF

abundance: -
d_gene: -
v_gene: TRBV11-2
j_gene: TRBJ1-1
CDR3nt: TGTGCCAGCAGCCCGACAGTTTACACTGAAGCTTTCTTT
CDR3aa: CASSPTVYTEAFF

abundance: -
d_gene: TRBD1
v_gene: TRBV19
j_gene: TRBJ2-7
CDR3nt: TGTGCCAGTAGTATCGTGGGGCAGGGGGCCCTTTACGAGCAGTACTTC
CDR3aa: CASSIVGQGALYEQYF

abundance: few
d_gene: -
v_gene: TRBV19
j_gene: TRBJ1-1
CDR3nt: TGTGCCAGTAGACGGGTGGGGAACACTGAAGCTTTCTTT
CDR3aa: CASRRVGNTEAFF

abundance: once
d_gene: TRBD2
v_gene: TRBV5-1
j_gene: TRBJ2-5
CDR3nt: TGCGCCAGCAGCTCTGGGACTAGCGGGGGGACGCGTAAAGAGACCCAGTACTTC
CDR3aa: CASSSGTSGGTRKETQYF

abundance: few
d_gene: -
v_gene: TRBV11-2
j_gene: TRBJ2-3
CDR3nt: TGTGCCAGCAGCTTAGAAATAAGCACAGATACGCAGTATTTT
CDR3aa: CASSLEISTDTQYF

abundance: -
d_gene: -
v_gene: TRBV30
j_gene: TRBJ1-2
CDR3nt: TGTGCCTGGACCAGTAAGAACTATGGCTACACCTTC
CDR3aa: CAWTSKNYGYTF

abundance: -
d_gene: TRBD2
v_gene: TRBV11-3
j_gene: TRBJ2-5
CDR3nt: TGTGCCAGCAGCTTCCGACTAGCGGGAGGACAAGAGACCCAGTACTTC
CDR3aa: CASSFRLAGGQETQYF

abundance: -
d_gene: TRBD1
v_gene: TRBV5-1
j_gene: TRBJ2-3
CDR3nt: TGCGCCAGCAGCCAGGGACAGGGAGGCACAGATACGCAGTATTTT
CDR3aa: CASSQGQGGTDTQYF

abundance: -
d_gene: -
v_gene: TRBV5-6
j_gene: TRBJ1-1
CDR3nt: TGTGCCAGCAGCTTGGAGGGGGACCGTGGTGAAGCTTTCTTT
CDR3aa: CASSLEGDRGEAFF

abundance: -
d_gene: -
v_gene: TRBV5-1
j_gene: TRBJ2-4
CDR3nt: TGCGCCAGCAGCCTCGCAGGTGGGCTAGCCAAAAACATTCAGTACTTC
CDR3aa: CASSLAGGLAKNIQYF

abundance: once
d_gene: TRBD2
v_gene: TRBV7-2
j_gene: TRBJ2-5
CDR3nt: TGTGCCAGCAGCTTAGGCGGGGGGGCCGAAGGGACCCAGTACTTC
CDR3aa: CASSLGGGAEGTQYF

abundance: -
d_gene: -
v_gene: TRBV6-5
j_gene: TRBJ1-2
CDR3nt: TGTGCCAGCAGTTCCCCGGCAGGGTTGGACTATGGCTACACCTTC
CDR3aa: CASSSPAGLDYGYTF

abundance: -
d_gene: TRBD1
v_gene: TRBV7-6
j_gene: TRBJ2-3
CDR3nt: TGTGCCAGCAAGTCCGGGACAGGGGCCTCGTGGGCTACGCAGTATTTT
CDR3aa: CASKSGTGASWATQYF

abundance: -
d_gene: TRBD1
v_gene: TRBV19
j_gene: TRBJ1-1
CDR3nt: TGTGCCAGTAGTATAATTCCGGGACAGGGGATCACTGAAGCTTTCTTT
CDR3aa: CASSIIPGQGITEAFF

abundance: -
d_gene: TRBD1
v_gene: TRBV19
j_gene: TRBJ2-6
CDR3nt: TGTGCCAGTAGGCCGGGACAGGGCCACTCTGGGGCCAACGTCCTGACTTTC
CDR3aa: CASRPGQGHSGANVLTF

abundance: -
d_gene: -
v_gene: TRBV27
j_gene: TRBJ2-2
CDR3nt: TGTGCCAGCAGTTTGCAAGGGGTTACGAACACCGGGGAGCTGTTTTTT
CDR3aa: CASSLQGVTNTGELFF

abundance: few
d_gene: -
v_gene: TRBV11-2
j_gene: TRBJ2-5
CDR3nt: TGTGCCAGCAGCTTAGGGAGCCAAGAGACCCAGTACTTC
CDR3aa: CASSLGSQETQYF

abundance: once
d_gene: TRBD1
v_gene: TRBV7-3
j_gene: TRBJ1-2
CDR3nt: TGTGCCAGCAGCTTAGGGACAGGCTATGGCTACACCTTC
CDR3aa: CASSLGTGYGYTF

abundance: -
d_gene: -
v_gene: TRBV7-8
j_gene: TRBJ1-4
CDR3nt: TGTGCCAGCAGCCCCCCCGGTGGGGGGGCGTTATTTGAAAAACTGTTTTTT
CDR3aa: CASSPPGGGALFEKLFF

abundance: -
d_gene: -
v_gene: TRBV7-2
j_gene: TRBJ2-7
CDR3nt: TGTGCCAGCAGCTTAGGCCCAGACTACGAGCAGTACTTC
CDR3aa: CASSLGPDYEQYF

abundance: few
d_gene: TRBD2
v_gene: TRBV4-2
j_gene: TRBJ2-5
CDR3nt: TGTGCCAGCAGCCAAAGACTAGCGGGGCCACAAGAGACCCAGTACTTC
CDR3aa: CASSQRLAGPQETQYF

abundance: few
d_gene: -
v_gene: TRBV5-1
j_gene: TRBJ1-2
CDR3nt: TGCGCCAGCAGCTTGGGACAGAGAGGCTACACCTTC
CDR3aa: CASSLGQRGYTF

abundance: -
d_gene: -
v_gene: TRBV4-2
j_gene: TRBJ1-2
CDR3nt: TGTGCCAGCAGCCGAGGCCCGGGAGGAGGCTATGGCTACACCTTC
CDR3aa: CASSRGPGGGYGYTF

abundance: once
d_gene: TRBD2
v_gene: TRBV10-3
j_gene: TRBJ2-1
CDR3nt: TGTGCCATCAGTGCGGCGAGCGGGAGTTCTTACAATGAGCAGTTCTTC
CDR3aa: CAISAASGSSYNEQFF

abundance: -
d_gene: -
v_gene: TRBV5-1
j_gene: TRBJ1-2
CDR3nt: TGCGCCAGCAGCAACCCGACACTTCCCGGCTACACCTTC
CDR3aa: CASSNPTLPGYTF

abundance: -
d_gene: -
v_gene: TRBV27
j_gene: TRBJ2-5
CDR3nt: TGTGCCAGCAGTCCGATGGGCCCGGGGGAGACCCAGTACTTC
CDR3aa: CASSPMGPGETQYF

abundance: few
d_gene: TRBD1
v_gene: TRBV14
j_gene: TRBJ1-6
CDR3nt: TGTGCCAGCAGCCAATTGGACAGGGCACGCTATAATTCATCCCTCCACTTT
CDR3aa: CASSQLDRARYNSSLHF

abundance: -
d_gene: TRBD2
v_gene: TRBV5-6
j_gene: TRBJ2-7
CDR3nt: TGTGCCAGCAGCTTGCTAGCGGGAGGGCCCACCTACGAGCAGTACTTC
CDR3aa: CASSLLAGGPTYEQYF

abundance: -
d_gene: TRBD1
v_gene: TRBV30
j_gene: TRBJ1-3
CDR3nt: TGTGCCTGGAGTCCGACAGGGACTGGAAACACCATATATTTT
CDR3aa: CAWSPTGTGNTIYF

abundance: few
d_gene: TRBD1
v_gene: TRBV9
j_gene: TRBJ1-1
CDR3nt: TGTGCCAGCAGCGTAGGGGGACAGGGGCCGGGCACTGAAGCTTTCTTT
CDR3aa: CASSVGGQGPGTEAFF

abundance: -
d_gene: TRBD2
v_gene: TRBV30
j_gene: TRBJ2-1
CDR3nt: TGTGCCTGGAGTGCCACCCATGGACTAGCGGAAGAGCAGTTCTTC
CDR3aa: CAWSATHGLAEEQFF

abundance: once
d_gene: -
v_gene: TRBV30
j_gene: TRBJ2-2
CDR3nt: TGTGCCTGGAGTGTTTTAGTAGGGGGAGCCGGGGAGCTGTTTTTT
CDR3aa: CAWSVLVGGAGELFF

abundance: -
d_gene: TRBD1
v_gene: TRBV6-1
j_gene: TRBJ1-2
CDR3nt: TGTGCCAGCATCTCTGGGGACAGGGTATCAGGCTACACCTTC
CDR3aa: CASISGDRVSGYTF

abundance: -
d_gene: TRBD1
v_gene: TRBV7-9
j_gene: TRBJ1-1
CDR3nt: TGTGCCAGCAGCCTAGGGACAGCGAACACTGAAGCTTTCTTT
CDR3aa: CASSLGTANTEAFF

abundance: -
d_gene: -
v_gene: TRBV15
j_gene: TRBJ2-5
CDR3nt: TGTGCCACCAGCAGAGGTTTGACGACTCCCCTGTACCAAGAGACCCAGTACTTC
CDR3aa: CATSRGLTTPLYQETQYF

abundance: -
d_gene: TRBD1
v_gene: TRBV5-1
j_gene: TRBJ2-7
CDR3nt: TGCGCCAGCCGGGCAGGGGGCTACGAGCAGTACTTC
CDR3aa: CASRAGGYEQYF

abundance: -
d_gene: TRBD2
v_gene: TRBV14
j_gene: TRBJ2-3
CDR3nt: TGTGCCAGCAGCGCGACTAGCGGAATAGCGGGGCGGTATTTT
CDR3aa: CASSATSGIAGRYF

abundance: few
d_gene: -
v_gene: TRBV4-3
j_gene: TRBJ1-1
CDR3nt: TGCGCCAGCAGCCAAGAACGCAGGGTGAGCACTGAAGCTTTCTTT
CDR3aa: CASSQERRVSTEAFF

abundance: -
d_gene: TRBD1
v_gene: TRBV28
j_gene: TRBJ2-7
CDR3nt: TGTGCCAGCAGTGCCGGGACAGGGGTCTCCTACGAGCAGTACTTC
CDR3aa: CASSAGTGVSYEQYF

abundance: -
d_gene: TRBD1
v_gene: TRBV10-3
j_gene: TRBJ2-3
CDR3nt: TGTGCCATCAGGAATGACAGGGCAGGTACGCAGTATTTT
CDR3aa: CAIRNDRAGTQYF

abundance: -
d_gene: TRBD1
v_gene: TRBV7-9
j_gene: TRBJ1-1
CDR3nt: TGTTCCAGCAGCCGGACAGGTATACAAGGAAGGTCTGAAGCTTTCTTT
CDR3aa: CSSSRTGIQGRSEAFF

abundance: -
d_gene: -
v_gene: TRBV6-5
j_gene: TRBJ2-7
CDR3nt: TGTGCCAGCAGCATTAGCGGTCGGGGTGACGAGCAGTACTTC
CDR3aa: CASSISGRGDEQYF

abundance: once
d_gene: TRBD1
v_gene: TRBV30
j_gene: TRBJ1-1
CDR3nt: TGTGCCTGGAATGACCGGACAGGTGAAGCTTTCTTT
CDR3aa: CAWNDRTGEAFF

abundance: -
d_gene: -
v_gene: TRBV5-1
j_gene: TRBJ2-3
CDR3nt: TGCGCCAGCAGCTTGGACGGGGTTGCGGGCACAGATACGCAGTATTTT
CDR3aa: CASSLDGVAGTDTQYF